A single sample is the source of the 18 T cell receptor beta chains below, sequenced in a study of blood T cell repertoires in COVID-19. This table comes from immunoSEQ multiplex PCR, and its TCRdb copy is limited to in-frame clones, with some not included. The sample lists more than 250,000 clones; roughly 85% were seen once. Sequencing was done on a sample of peripheral blood. The receptors come from a man between 50 and 59 years old with active or convalescent COVID-19.

The chain uses TRBV6-2 or TRBV6-3 and TRBJ2-3; weak D call: TRBD2 (6 bases). Trimming left V 6 bases short and J 4 bases short, with 20 bases between. This CDR3 comprises 16 residues. Germline-derived CDR1 and CDR2 are MNHEY and SVGEGT. The chain's CDR3 is CASSTLGTQGADTQYF. DNA of the CDR3: TGTGCCAGCAGCACCCTGGGGACTCAAGGGGCAGATACGCAGTATTTT.

The chain joins TRBV5-6 to TRBJ1-3; TRBD1 might be the D (5 bases). This CDR3 is built from 14 residues. V lost 3 bases and J lost 5, with 12 bases in between. Germline V gene sequence: CDR1 SGHDT, CDR2 YYEEEE. CDR3 DNA sequence: TGTGCCAGCAGCTCGGGGGAAGTTCGAAACACCATATATTTT. Its translation: CASSSGEVRNTIYF.

The chain employs TRBV10-3 and TRBJ2-3; a possible D gene is TRBD1 (5 bases). This CDR3 comprises 14 residues. Germline V lookup: CDR1 ENHRY, CDR2 SYGVKD. V was shortened by 10 bases and J by 2 bases, with 16 bases between the two germline ends. The DNA of the CDR3 is TGTGCCACCCACGGGCAGGGTAACACAGATACGCAGTATTTT. Its translation: CATHGQGNTDTQYF.

The genes are TRBV10-3 and TRBJ2-1; D is possibly TRBD1 (5 bases). The length of the CDR3 is 15 residues. Trimming removed 1 base from V and 3 bases from J, with 10 bases in between. Germline values: CDR1 ENHRY, CDR2 SYGVKD. The CDR3 region has the DNA TGTGCCATCAGTGAGTTCTCAGGGTTCTACAATGAGCAGTTCTTC. This encodes CAISEFSGFYNEQFF.

V and J are TRBV9 and TRBJ2-3, with 15 bases lining up with TRBD2. The CDR3 is made up of 16 amino acids. With V trimmed by 4 bases and J by 5 bases, 5 bases remained unmatched. In germline, CDR1 is SGDLS, CDR2 YYNGEE. The CDR3 protein is CASSSGLAGGRDTQYF. CDR3 sequence (DNA): TGTGCCAGCAGCTCTGGACTAGCGGGAGGGCGAGATACGCAGTATTTT.

This rearrangement joins TRBV5-6 to TRBJ2-7; no definite D call. Germline V lookup: CDR1 SGHDT, CDR2 YYEEEE. The V end was cut by 0 bases, the J end by 7 bases, with 11 bases between. This CDR3 has 13 residues. The CDR3 loop is CASSLAANGEQYF. CDR3 in DNA: TGTGCCAGCAGCTTGGCGGCCAACGGGGAGCAGTACTTC.

This rearrangement joins TRBV5-1 to TRBJ2-3; D remains unclear. Germline values: CDR1 SGHRS, CDR2 YFSETQ. CDR3 size: 13 residues. V lost 2 bases, J lost 1 base, and 5 bases lay in between. The CDR3 is CASSFLGTDTQYF. CDR3 coding DNA: TGCGCCAGCAGCTTTCTCGGCACAGATACGCAGTATTTT.

The chain combines TRBV7-2 with TRBJ2-7, with 8 bases matching TRBD2. Trimming removed 2 bases from V and 2 bases from J; junction bases left unmatched: 5. This CDR3 has 15 amino acids. Germline assignment: CDR1 SGHTA and CDR2 FQGNSA. The CDR3 here is CASSLQLAAAYEQYF. As DNA, the CDR3 is TGTGCCAGCAGCTTACAACTAGCGGCAGCCTACGAGCAGTACTTC.

This chain joins TRBV30 and TRBJ1-2, with D perhaps matching TRBD1 (6 bases). Between the trimmed V and J ends, which lost 5 bases and 8 bases, there was a span of 15 bases. The germline gives CDR1 GTSNPN, CDR2 SVGIG (reference sequence). The CDR3 loop spans 12 amino acids. In DNA, the CDR3 is TGTGCCTGGTCTAGAACAGGGAGAGGCTACACCTTC. Residues: CAWSRTGRGYTF.

This clone was detected a few times. The rearrangement joins TRBV6-2 or TRBV6-3 to TRBJ1-5; the D gene is possibly TRBD1 (6 bases). The CDR3 is 16 amino acids. Trimming stripped 6 bases from V and 0 bases from J, with 15 bases between. Per the germline V gene, CDR1 is MNHEY and CDR2 is SVGEGT. The CDR3 region has the DNA TGTGCCAGCAGCCCTGACAGGAGTTATAGCAATCAGCCCCAGCATTTT. Protein sequence: CASSPDRSYSNQPQHF.

V usage is TRBV19 and J usage is TRBJ2-2, with TRBD2 matching 10 bases. Germline V gene data show CDR1 as LNHDA and CDR2 as SQIVND (reference sequence). V gave up 5 bases and J gave up 4 bases; unmatched junction bases: 13. The CDR3 sequence is 18 residues long. The DNA for the CDR3 is TGTGCCAGTAGTCCTAGCAGCGGGAGGGCCTTAAGCACCGGGGAGCTGTTTTTT. Its translation: CASSPSSGRALSTGELFF.

This chain links TRBV5-1 with TRBJ2-2, with D perhaps TRBD2 (5 bases). V lost 2 bases and J lost 4, with 12 bases in between. The CDR3 totals 15 residues. Germline assignment: CDR1 SGHRS and CDR2 YFSETQ. Written as DNA, the CDR3 is TGCGCCAGCAGCTTTACCGGGGATCGCACCGGGGAGCTGTTTTTT. This translates into CASSFTGDRTGELFF.

The V call is TRBV7-2, the J call TRBJ2-3; D gene ambiguous. From germline, CDR1 is SGHTA and CDR2 FQGNSA. Trimming shortened V by 0 bases and J by 6 bases, and 13 bases separated the two germline ends. The CDR3 has 15 amino acids. The CDR3 sequence: CASSLAPARWDTQYF. The CDR3, as DNA: TGTGCCAGCAGCTTAGCCCCCGCTAGATGGGATACGCAGTATTTT.

The rearrangement uses TRBV28 and TRBJ1-6; tentative D call: TRBD1 (5 bases). The CDR3 length is 15 residues. Trimming removed 3 bases from V and 10 bases from J, with 16 bases in between. Looked up from germline, CDR1 is MDHEN and CDR2 is SYDVKM. The CDR3 DNA is TGTGCCAGCAGTTTGATTGGGCAGGGTGGGTCACCCCTCCACTTT. It translates to CASSLIGQGGSPLHF.

The chain recombines TRBV10-3 with TRBJ2-1; 8 nucleotides align to TRBD2. Germline V CDR1 and CDR2: ENHRY, SYGVKD. The CDR3 has 16 residues. V lost 8 bases and J lost 4; bases outside the gene matches: 13. The CDR3 loop is CAISALTSGTYNEQFF. CDR3 nucleotides: TGTGCCATCTCCGCCCTAACTAGCGGAACTTACAATGAGCAGTTCTTC.

The V call is TRBV9, the J call TRBJ2-1, with TRBD2 matching over 10 bases. CDR1 and CDR2 (germline): SGDLS, YYNGEE. The CDR3 covers 17 residues. The J segment lost 8 bases and the V segment lost 2 bases, leaving 13 bases of the junction unmatched. This CDR3 is CASSVMGAGGPGDEQFF. CDR3 DNA sequence: TGTGCCAGCAGCGTGATGGGAGCGGGAGGGCCTGGGGATGAGCAGTTCTTC.

The chain carries TRBV10-2 and TRBJ1-5; 8 bases agree with TRBD1. V was clipped by 6 bases and J by 6 bases; unmatched bases: 7. This CDR3 has 14 amino acids. The germline V gene encodes CDR1 WSHSY and CDR2 SAAADI. This chain's CDR3 is CASRDRAVGQPQHF. The CDR3 DNA reads as TGCGCCAGCAGGGACAGGGCTGTAGGTCAGCCCCAGCATTTT.

The rearrangement joins TRBV7-2 to TRBJ1-1, with D perhaps matching TRBD1 (5 bases). This CDR3 is built from 14 residues. Per germline, CDR1 SGHTA and CDR2 FQGNSA. Trimming shortened V by 6 bases and J by 11 bases, and 22 bases separated the two germline ends. CDR3 nucleotide sequence: TGTGCCAGCAGGGACCTTGCGGGGCGGGAAGTTGCTTTCTTT. It translates to CASRDLAGREVAFF.